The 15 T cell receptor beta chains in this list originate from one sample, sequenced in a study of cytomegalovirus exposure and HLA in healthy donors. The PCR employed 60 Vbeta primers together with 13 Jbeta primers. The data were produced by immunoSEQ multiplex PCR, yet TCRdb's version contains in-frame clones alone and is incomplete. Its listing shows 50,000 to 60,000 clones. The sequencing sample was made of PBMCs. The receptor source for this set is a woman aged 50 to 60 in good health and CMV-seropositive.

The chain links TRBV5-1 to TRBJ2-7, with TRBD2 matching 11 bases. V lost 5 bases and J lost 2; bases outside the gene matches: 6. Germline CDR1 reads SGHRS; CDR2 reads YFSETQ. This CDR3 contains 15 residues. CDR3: CASRKLAGDAYEQYF. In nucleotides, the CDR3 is TGCGCCAGCAGGAAACTAGCGGGGGACGCCTACGAGCAGTACTTC.

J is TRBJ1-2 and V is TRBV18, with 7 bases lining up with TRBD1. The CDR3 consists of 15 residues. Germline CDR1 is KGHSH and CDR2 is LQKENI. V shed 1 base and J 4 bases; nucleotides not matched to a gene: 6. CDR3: CASSPLDRDFYGYTF. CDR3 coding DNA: TGTGCCAGCTCACCACTTGACAGGGACTTCTATGGCTACACCTTC.

The CDR3 spells CASSYSPGENTEAFF. The DNA for the CDR3 is TGTGCCAGCAGTTACTCGCCAGGGGAGAACACTGAAGCTTTCTTT. The chain joins TRBV6-5 to TRBJ1-1; possibly TRBD1 for D (6 bases). CDR3 size: 15 residues. Germline values: CDR1 MNHEY, CDR2 SVGAGI. V was pared by 0 bases and J by 1 base, with 9 bases between.

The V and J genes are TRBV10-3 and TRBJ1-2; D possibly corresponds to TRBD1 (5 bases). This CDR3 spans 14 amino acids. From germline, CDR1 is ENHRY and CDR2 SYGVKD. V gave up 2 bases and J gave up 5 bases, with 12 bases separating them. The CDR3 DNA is TGTGCCATCAGTGAGAGGGCAGGGCCTTATGGCTACACCTTC. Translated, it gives CAISERAGPYGYTF.

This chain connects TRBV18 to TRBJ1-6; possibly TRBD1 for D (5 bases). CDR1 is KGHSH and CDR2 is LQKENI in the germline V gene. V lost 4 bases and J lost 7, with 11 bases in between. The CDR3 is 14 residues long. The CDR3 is CASSRAGSNSPLHF. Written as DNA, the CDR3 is TGTGCCAGCTCACGGGCAGGGTCCAATTCACCCCTCCACTTT. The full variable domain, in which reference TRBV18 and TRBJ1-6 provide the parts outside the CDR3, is NAGVMQNPRHLVRRRGQEARLRCSPMKGHSHVYWYRQLPEEGLKFMVYLQKENIIDESGMPKERFSAEFPKEGPSILRIQQVVRGDSAAYFCASSRAGSNSPLHFGNGTRLTVT.

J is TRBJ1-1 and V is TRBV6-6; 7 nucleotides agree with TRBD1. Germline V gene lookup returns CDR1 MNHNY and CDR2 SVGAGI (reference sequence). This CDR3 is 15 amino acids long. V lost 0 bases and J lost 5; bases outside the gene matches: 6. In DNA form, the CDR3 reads TGTGCCAGCAGTTACTCTCGACAGGGAAATACTGAAGCTTTCTTT. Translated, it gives CASSYSRQGNTEAFF.

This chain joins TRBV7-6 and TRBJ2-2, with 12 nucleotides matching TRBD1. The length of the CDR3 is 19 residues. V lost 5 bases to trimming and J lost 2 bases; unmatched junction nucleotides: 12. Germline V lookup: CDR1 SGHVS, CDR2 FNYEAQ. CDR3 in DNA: TGTGCCAGCAGCAGGAGGGGGACAGGGGGCGCGTCAAACACCGGGGAGCTGTTTTTT. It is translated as CASSRRGTGGASNTGELFF.

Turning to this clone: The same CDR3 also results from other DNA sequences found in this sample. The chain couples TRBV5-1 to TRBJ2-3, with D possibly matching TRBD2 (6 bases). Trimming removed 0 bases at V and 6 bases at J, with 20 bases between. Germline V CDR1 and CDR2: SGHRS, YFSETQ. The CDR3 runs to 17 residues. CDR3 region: CASSLGIAEEWTDTQYF. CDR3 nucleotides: TGCGCCAGCAGCTTGGGGATAGCGGAGGAGTGGACCGATACGCAGTATTTT.

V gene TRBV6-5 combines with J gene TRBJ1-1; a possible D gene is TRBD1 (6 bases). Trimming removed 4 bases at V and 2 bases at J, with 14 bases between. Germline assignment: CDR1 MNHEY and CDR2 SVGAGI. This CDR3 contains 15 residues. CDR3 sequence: CASSSFGTSNTEAFF. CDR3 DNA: TGTGCCAGCAGTTCCTTCGGGACATCAAACACTGAAGCTTTCTTT.

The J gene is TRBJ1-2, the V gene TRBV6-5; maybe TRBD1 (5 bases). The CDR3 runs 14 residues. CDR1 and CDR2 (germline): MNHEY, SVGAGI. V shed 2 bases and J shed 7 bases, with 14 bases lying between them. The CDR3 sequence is CASSYPDAGGGYTF. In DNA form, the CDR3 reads TGTGCCAGCAGTTACCCGGATGCCGGGGGTGGCTACACCTTC.

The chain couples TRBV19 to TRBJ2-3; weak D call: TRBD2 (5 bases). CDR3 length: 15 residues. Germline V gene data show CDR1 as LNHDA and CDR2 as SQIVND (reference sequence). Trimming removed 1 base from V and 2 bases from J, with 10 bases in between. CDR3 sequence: CASSIGPGITDTQYF. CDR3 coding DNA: TGTGCCAGTAGTATAGGCCCGGGGATCACAGATACGCAGTATTTT.

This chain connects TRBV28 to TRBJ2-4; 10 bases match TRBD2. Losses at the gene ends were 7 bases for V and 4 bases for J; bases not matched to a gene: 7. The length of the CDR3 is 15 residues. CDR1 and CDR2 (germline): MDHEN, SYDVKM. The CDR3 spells CASTSLAGEKNIQYF. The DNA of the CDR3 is TGTGCCAGCACCTCGCTAGCGGGAGAGAAAAACATTCAGTACTTC.

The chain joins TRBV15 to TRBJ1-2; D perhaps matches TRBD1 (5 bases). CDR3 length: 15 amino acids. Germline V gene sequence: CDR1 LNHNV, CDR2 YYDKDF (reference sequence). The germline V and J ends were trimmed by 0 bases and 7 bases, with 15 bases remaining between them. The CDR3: CATSRDRGTDIGYTF. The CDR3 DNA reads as TGTGCCACCAGCAGAGATCGCGGGACGGATATTGGCTACACCTTC. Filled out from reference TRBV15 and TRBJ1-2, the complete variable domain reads DAMVIQNPRYQVTQFGKPVTLSCSQTLNHNVMYWYQQKSSQAPKLLFHYYDKDFNNEADTPDNFQSRRPNTSFCFLDIRSPGLGDTAMYLCATSRDRGTDIGYTFGSGTRLTVV.

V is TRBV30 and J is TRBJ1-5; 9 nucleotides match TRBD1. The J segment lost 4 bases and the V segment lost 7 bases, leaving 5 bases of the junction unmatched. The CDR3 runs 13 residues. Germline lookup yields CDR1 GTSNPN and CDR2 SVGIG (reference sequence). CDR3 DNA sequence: TGTGCCTCCTCAGACAGGGGGAATCAGCCCCAGCATTTT. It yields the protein CASSDRGNQPQHF.

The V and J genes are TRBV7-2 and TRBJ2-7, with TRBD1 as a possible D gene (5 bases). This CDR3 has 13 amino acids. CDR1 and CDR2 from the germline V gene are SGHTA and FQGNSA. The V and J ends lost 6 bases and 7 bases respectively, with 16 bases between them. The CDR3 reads CASSLDTYGEQYF. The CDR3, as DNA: TGTGCCAGCAGTTTGGACACCTACGGGGAGCAGTACTTC.